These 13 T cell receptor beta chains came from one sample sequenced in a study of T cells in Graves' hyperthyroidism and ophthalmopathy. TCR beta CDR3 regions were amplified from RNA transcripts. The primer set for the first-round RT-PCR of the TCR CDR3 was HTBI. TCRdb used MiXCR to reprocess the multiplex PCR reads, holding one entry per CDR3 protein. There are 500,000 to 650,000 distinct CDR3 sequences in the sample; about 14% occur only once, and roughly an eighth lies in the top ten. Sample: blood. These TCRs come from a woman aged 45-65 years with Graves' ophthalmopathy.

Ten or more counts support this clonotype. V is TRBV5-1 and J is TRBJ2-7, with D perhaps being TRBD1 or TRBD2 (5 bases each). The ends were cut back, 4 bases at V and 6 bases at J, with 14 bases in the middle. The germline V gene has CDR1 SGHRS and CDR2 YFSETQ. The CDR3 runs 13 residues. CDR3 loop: CASSTGTGREQYF. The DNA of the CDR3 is TGCGCCAGCAGCACCGGGACGGGGCGCGAGCAGTACTTC.

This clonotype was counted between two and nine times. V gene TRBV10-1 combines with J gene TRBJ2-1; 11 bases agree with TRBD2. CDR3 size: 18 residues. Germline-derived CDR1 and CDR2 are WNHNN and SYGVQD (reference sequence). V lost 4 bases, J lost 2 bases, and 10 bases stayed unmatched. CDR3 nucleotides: TGCGCCAGCAGTGCCTCAGAGACTAGCGGGAAAACCTACAATGAGCAGTTCTTC. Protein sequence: CASSASETSGKTYNEQFF.

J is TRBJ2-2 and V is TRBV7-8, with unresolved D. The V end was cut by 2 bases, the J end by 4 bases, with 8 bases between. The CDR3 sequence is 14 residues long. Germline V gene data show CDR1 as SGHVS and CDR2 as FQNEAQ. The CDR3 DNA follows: TGTGCCAGCAGCTTACGGGCAGCCACCGGGGAGCTGTTTTTT. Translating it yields CASSLRAATGELFF.

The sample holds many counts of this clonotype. CDR3 in amino acids: CASSSQAGAFNEQFF. The CDR3 DNA is TGTGCCAGCAGTTCTCAAGCGGGAGCGTTCAATGAGCAGTTCTTC. This chain joins TRBV6-1 and TRBJ2-1; 8 bases match TRBD2. From germline, CDR1 is MNHNS and CDR2 SASEGT. Losses at the gene ends were 5 bases for V and 6 bases for J; bases not matched to a gene: 9. The CDR3 is 15 amino acids.

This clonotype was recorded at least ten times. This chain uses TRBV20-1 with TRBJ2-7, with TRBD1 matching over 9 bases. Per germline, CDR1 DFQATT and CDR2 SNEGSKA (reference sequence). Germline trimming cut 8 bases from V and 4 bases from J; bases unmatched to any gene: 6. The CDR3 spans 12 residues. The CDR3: CSTGDREYEQYF. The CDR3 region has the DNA TGCAGTACCGGGGACAGGGAGTACGAGCAGTACTTC.

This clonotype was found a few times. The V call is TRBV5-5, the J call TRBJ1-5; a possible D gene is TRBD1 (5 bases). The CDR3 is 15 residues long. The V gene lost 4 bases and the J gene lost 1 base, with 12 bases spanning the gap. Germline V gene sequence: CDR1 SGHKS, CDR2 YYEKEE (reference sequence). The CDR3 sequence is CASSPLGESNQPQHF. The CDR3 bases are TGTGCCAGCAGCCCTCTGGGGGAGAGCAATCAGCCCCAGCATTTT. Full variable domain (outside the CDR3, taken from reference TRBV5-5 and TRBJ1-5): DAGVTQSPTHLIKTRGQQVTLRCSPISGHKSVSWYQQVLGQGPQFIFQYYEKEERGRGNFPDRFSARQFPNYSSELNVNALLLGDSALYLCASSPLGESNQPQHFGDGTRLSIL.

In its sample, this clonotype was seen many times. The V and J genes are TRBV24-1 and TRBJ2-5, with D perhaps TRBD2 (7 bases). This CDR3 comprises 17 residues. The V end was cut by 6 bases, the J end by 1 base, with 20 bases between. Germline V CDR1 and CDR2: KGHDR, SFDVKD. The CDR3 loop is CATSHRGAGVLQETQYF. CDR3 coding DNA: TGTGCCACCAGTCACCGGGGGGCTGGGGTCCTCCAAGAGACCCAGTACTTC.

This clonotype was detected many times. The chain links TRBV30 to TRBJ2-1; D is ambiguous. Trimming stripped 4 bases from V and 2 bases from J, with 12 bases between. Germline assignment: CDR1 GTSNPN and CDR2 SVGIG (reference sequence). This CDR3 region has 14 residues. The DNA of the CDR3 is TGTGCCTGGACCCGGACGGTTACCTACAATGAGCAGTTCTTC. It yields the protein CAWTRTVTYNEQFF.

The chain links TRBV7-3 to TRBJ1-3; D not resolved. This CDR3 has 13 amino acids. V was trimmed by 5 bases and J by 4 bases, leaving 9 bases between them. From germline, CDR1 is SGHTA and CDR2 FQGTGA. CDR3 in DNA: TGTGCCAGCAGCACCATTGGGGGAAACACCATATATTTT. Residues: CASSTIGGNTIYF.

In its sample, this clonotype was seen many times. CDR3 loop: CASIAGGGNRETQYF. The CDR3 DNA follows: TGTGCCAGCATCGCGGGGGGCGGAAACAGGGAGACCCAGTACTTC. The chain recombines TRBV7-9 with TRBJ2-5; TRBD2 agrees at 8 bases. Trimming at V came to 7 bases and at J to 5 bases, leaving 12 bases not matched to a gene. CDR1 is SEHNR and CDR2 is FQNEAQ in the germline V gene (reference sequence). The CDR3 extends over 15 amino acids.

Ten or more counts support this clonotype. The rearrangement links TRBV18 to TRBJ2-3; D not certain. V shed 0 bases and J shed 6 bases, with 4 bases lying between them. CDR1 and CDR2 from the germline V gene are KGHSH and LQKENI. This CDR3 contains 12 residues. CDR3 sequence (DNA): TGTGCCAGCTCACCACCCTGGGATACGCAGTATTTT. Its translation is CASSPPWDTQYF.

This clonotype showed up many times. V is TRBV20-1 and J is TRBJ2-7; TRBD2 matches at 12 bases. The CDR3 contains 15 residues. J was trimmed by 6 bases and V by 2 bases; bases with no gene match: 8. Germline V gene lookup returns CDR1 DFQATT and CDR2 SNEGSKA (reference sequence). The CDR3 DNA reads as TGCAGTGCTAGATCGAGCCTAGCGGGAGGGGCCGAGCAGTACTTC. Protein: CSARSSLAGGAEQYF.

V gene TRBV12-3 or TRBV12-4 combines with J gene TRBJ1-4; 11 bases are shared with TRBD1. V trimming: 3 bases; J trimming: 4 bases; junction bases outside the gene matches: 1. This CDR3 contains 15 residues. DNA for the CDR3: TGTGCCAGCAGTTTGGGACAGGGGGTTAATGAAAAACTGTTTTTT. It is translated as CASSLGQGVNEKLFF.